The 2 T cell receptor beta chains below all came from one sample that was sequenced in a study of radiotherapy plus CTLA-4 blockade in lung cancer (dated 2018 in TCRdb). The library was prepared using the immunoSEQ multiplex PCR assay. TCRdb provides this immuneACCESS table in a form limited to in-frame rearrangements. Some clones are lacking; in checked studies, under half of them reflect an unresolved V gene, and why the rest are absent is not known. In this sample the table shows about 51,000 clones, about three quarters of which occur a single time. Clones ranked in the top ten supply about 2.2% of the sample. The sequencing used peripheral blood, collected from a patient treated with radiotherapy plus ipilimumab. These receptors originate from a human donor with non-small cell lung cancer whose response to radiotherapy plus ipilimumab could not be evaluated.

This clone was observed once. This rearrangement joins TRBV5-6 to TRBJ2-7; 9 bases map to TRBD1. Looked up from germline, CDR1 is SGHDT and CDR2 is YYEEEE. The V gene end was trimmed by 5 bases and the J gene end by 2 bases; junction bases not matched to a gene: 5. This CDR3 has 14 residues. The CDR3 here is CASRGQGRAYEQYF. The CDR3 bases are TGTGCCAGCAGGGGACAGGGAAGGGCCTACGAGCAGTACTTC.

DNA of the CDR3: TGTGCCAGCAGGCGGACAGGGGACGGCACCTACGAGCAGTACTTC. Residues: CASRRTGDGTYEQYF. The chain uses TRBV2 and TRBJ2-7; TRBD1 agrees at 9 bases. The CDR3 spans 15 residues. Germline assignment: CDR1 SNHLY and CDR2 FYNNEI. Trimming cost V 6 bases and J 2 bases; bases outside gene matches: 8.